This T cell receptor (beta chain) was captured in a study of cytomegalovirus exposure and HLA in healthy donors. The wider study: Approximately 170 million T cells yielded under 130 million unique TCR beta sequences in earlier analysis.

The primer mix had 60 Vbeta and 13 Jbeta primers. The method was immunoSEQ multiplex PCR; TCRdb's version includes in-frame clones alone and lacks a portion of them. The repertoire holds 150,000 to 200,000 clones, with over 80% as singletons. This sequence was found in a girl aged 5 to 17 in good health and CMV-seropositive. The specimen sequenced was PBMCs.

The CDR3: CAREPLAGTNTGELFF. The CDR3 DNA reads TGCGCCAGAGAACCACTAGCGGGGACGAACACCGGGGAGCTGTTTTTT. This rearrangement joins TRBV10-1 to TRBJ2-2; TRBD2 matches 10 bases. Germline assignment: CDR1 WNHNN and CDR2 SYGVQD (reference sequence). V was pared by 9 bases and J by 0 bases, with 7 bases of the junction left unmatched. This CDR3 is 16 amino acids long.